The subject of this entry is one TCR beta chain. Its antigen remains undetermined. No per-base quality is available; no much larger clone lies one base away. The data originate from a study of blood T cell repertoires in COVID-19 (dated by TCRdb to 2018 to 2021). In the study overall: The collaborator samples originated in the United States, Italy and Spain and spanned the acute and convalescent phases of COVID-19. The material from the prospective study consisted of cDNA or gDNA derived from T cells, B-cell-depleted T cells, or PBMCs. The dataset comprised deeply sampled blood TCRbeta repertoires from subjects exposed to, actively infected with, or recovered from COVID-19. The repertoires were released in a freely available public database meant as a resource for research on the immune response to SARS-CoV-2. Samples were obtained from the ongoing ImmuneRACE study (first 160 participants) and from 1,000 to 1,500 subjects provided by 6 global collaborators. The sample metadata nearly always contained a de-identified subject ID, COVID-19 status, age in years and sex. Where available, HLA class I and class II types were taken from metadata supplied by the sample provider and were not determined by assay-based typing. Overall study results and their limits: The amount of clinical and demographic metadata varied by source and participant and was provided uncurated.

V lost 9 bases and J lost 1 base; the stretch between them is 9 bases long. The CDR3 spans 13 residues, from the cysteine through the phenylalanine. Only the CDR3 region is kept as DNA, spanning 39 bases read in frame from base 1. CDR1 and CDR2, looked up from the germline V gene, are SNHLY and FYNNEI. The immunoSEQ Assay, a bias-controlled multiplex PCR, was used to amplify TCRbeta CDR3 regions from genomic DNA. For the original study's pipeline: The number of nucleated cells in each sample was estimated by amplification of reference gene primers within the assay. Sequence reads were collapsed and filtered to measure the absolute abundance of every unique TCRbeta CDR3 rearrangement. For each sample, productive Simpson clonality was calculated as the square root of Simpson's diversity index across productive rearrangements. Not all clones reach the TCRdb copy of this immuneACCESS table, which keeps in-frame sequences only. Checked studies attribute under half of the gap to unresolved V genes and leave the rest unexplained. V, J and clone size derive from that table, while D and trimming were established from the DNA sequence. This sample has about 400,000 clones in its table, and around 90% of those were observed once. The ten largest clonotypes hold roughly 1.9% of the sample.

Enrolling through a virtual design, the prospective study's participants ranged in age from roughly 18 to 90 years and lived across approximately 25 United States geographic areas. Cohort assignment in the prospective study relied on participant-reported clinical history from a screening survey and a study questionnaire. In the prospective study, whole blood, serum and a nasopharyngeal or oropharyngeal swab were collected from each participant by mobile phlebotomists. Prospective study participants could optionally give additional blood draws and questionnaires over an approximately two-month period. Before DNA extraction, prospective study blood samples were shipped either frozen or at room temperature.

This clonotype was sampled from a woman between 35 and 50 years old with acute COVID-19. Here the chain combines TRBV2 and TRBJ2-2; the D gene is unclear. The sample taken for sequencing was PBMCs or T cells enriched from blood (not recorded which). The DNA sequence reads TGTGCCAGGGCGGCCAGGAACACCGGGGAGCTGTTTTTT. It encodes CARAARNTGELFF.